This T cell receptor (beta chain) was found in a study of T cell responses to AZD1222 COVID-19 vaccine. Data came from immunoSEQ multiplex PCR; TCRdb stores just in-frame clones and leaves some out. The sample lists about 120,000 clones, over 80% occurring once. V was clipped by 6 bases and J by 2 bases, with 16 bases between them. The CDR3 is 15 residues long. Germline loops: CDR1 MDHEN, CDR2 SYDVKM. The chain has TRBV28 and TRBJ2-5; D is uncertain. The sequencing used peripheral blood, collected on day 0 of AZD1222 vaccination. This sequence was found in an adult in good health. CDR3 DNA sequence: TGTGCCAGCAGCCCTGCGGACGGCGGTCAAGAGACCCAGTACTTC. It translates to CASSPADGGQETQYF.